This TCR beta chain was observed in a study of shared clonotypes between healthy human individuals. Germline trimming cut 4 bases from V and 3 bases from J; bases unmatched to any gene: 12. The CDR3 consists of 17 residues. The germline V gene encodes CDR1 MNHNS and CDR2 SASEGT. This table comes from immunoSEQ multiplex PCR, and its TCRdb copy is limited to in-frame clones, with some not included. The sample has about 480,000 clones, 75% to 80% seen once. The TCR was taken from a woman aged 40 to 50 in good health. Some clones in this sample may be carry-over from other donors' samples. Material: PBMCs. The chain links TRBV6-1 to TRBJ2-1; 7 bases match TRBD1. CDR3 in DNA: TGTGCCAGCAGTGGAAACCGAAGGGGACAGTACTACAATGAGCAGTTCTTC. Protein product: CASSGNRRGQYYNEQFF.